These 19 T cell receptor beta chains share one sample of origin, sequenced in a study of T cells expressing NK-cell markers. TCRdb re-called the 5' RACE reads; every CDR3 protein appears as one record, without DNA. Its listing shows some 500,000 distinct CDR3 sequences. The material sequenced was blood T cells: a sorted CD56 or NKG2C T cell subset, CD4+ or CD8+ T cells, or bulk PBMC T cells (not recorded which). These receptors originate from a woman aged 50 to 60 in good health.

The chain uses TRBV6-5 and TRBJ2-1; the D call of TRBD2 rests on TCRdb alone, since no DNA is present to check it. Germline CDR1 MNHEY, CDR2 SVGAGI. CDR3 length equals 16 residues. The CDR3 here is CASSHLTSGRRNEQFF.

CDR3 region: CASGQIGTGELFF. This chain joins TRBV12-5 and TRBJ2-2. Germline V CDR1 and CDR2: LGHNT, FRNRAP. There are 13 residues in the CDR3.

The chain couples TRBV5-5 to TRBJ2-1; TCRdb's D gene call, TRBD2, goes unchecked for lack of DNA. The CDR3 is 13 residues long. CDR1 and CDR2 (germline): SGHKS, YYEKEE (reference sequence). CDR3: CASSTGLAGEQFF.

The V call is TRBV6-5, the J call TRBJ1-2; TCRdb names TRBD1, which stays unverified in the absence of DNA. In germline, CDR1 is MNHEY, CDR2 SVGAGI. This CDR3 is built from 14 residues. The CDR3 loop is CASSPTGALYGYTF.

The chain couples TRBV28 to TRBJ2-5; TCRdb selects TRBD1, and the lack of DNA leaves this call unchecked. The CDR3 runs to 15 residues. CDR1 is MDHEN and CDR2 is SYDVKM in the germline V gene. The CDR3 sequence: CASSFRQGLWETQYF.

The chain combines TRBV12-3 or TRBV12-4 with TRBJ1-3. The CDR3 is 15 amino acids. CDR3 sequence reads: CASSLAGLAGNTIYF.

This chain joins TRBV12-3 or TRBV12-4 and TRBJ2-2. The CDR3 runs 14 residues. The CDR3 here is CASSLARGSGELFF.

The V and J genes are TRBV24-1 and TRBJ2-2; lacking DNA, the TRBD1 call made by TCRdb goes unchecked. Germline assignment: CDR1 KGHDR and CDR2 SFDVKD. The CDR3 covers 15 residues. The CDR3 protein is CATRETGANTGELFF.

The chain's CDR3 is CASRGLAGAGEQFF. V is TRBV6-2 or TRBV6-3 and J is TRBJ2-1; TCRdb picks TRBD2, but there is no DNA to check that call. This CDR3 comprises 14 residues. Germline CDR1 and CDR2: MNHEY and SVGEGT.

The chain combines TRBV2 with TRBJ2-1; TCRdb's D call of TRBD2 is untestable without DNA. Germline CDR1 reads SNHLY; CDR2 reads FYNNEI. CDR3 length equals 15 residues. The CDR3: CASKTLAGGGNEQFF.

Here the CDR3 reads CSVRRSGLIQFF. The chain uses TRBV20-1 and TRBJ2-1; TCRdb selects TRBD2, and the lack of DNA leaves this call unchecked. From germline, CDR1 is DFQATT and CDR2 SNEGSKA (reference sequence). The length of the CDR3 is 12 residues.

The chain links TRBV6-5 to TRBJ1-2; TCRdb's D call, TRBD1, is unchecked because there is no DNA. The CDR3 spans 12 residues. Germline V gene sequence: CDR1 MNHEY, CDR2 SVGAGI. The CDR3 spells CASQDRGFGYTF.

The rearrangement joins TRBV5-1 to TRBJ2-1; TCRdb lists TRBD2, though no DNA is available to test this call. The CDR3 length is 15 residues. Germline V gene data show CDR1 as SGHRS and CDR2 as YFSETQ. CDR3 region: CASSLAGGTYNEQFF.

The V and J genes are TRBV3-1 and TRBJ2-2; TCRdb calls TRBD1, which cannot be checked without DNA. The CDR3 contains 14 residues. CDR1 is LGHDT and CDR2 is YNNKEL in the germline V gene (reference sequence). Here the CDR3 reads CASSSRTGPGELFF.

The J gene is TRBJ1-1, the V gene TRBV11-2. Germline V gives CDR1 SGHAT, CDR2 FQNNGV. This CDR3 is built from 14 residues. The CDR3 sequence: CASSLGLVNTEAFF.

The rearrangement links TRBV5-5 to TRBJ2-1; there is no DNA to check the TCRdb D call of TRBD2. The length of the CDR3 is 15 residues. The germline CDR1 and CDR2 sequences are SGHKS and YYEKEE (reference sequence). CDR3 amino acids: CATVETGLGVNEQFF.

The J gene is TRBJ2-5, the V gene TRBV11-2; without DNA, the TCRdb call of TRBD2 cannot be checked. This CDR3 comprises 16 residues. CDR1 SGHAT and CDR2 FQNNGV come from the germline V gene. CDR3 loop: CASSLESGREVGTQYF.

The chain is built from TRBV19 and TRBJ2-4. CDR3 length: 16 residues. CDR1 is LNHDA, CDR2 SQIVND, per germline (reference sequence). CDR3 residues: CASSNFPGLAANIQYF.

V is TRBV27 and J is TRBJ2-3. CDR1 MNHEY and CDR2 SMNVEV come from the germline V gene (reference sequence). This CDR3 spans 15 amino acids. The CDR3 is CASNSFAGPTDTQYF.